What follows describes a single T cell receptor beta chain. As yet, its antigen is unknown. The entry originates in a study of CD8 T cells in ankylosing spondylitis. The study, taken as a whole, reports: One TCR beta motif, made up of eight highly homologous variants, appeared characteristic of ankylosing spondylitis blood.

By quantitative 5'-RACE with molecular barcodes, the TCR beta libraries were made. TCRdb ran MiXCR on the 5' RACE reads and lists one entry per CDR3 protein. The data hold over 700,000 distinct CDR3 sequences, with roughly 20% observed a single time. This CDR3 is 16 amino acids long. Trimming at V came to 2 bases and at J to 13 bases, leaving 15 bases not matched to a gene. The receptor's source is a male donor with ankylosing spondylitis. Sequencing was carried out using blood, either unsorted or a sorted T cell fraction (not recorded which). The chain couples TRBV12-3 or TRBV12-4 to TRBJ2-1; 9 nucleotides match TRBD2. This chain's CDR3 is CASSLTTSGIPLNQFF. The CDR3 DNA is TGTGCCAGCAGTTTAACGACTAGCGGAATTCCTCTTAATCAGTTCTTC.